The rows below give T cell receptor beta chains drawn from one sample of a study of beta chain features in type 1 diabetes. Profiling relied on immunoSEQ multiplex PCR, and the TCRdb table lists in-frame clones only, not all of them. The sample contains around 250,000 clones, more than 13% of which appear only once. The sample taken for sequencing was naive CD4+ T cells from blood. These receptor sequences come from a young man with type 1 diabetes. The CDR3 runs from the conserved cysteine through the conserved F or W. The D gene is left open where the match is weak. Where a row states a size, it is once, few, many or the class of an expanded clone; other rows omit it.

j_gene	abundance	v_gene	d_gene	CDR3nt	CDR3aa
TRBJ1-2	NA	TRBV6-5	NA	TGTGCCAGCAGTTACTCGACCGGGATCTATGGCTACACCTTC	CASSYSTGIYGYTF
TRBJ2-7	NA	TRBV29-1	TRBD1	TGCAGCGCCGGAGGGACAGGGTTTGGCTACGAGCAGTACTTC	CSAGGTGFGYEQYF
TRBJ2-3	NA	TRBV4-3	TRBD2	TGCGCCAGCAGCCAAGACTGGCGGGAGGCGGGAGATACGCAGTATTTT	CASSQDWREAGDTQYF
TRBJ2-2	few	TRBV19	TRBD1	TGTGCCAGTAGTCCCCTGGGGACAGGGAACACCGGGGAGCTGTTTTTT	CASSPLGTGNTGELFF
TRBJ1-1	NA	TRBV7-2	TRBD1	TGTGCCAGCAGCTTCCGGACAGGGGGATTGAACACTGAAGCTTTCTTT	CASSFRTGGLNTEAFF
TRBJ2-1	NA	TRBV5-6	NA	TGTGCCAGCAGCCCGAGTGTTATCGATGAGCAGTTCTTC	CASSPSVIDEQFF
TRBJ2-6	few	TRBV5-4	NA	TGTGCCAGCAGCTTGGACGGGAACTGGGCCAACGTCCTGACTTTC	CASSLDGNWANVLTF
TRBJ2-1	NA	TRBV11-1	TRBD2	TGTGCCAGCAGTTGGCTAGCGGATACCTACAATGAGCAGTTCTTC	CASSWLADTYNEQFF
TRBJ2-5	few	TRBV7-9	NA	TGTGCCAGCAGCTTAGGGGGAGCACAAGAGACCCAGTACTTC	CASSLGGAQETQYF
TRBJ2-7	NA	TRBV28	NA	TGTGCCAGCAGTTTATCACAGGGCTCCTACGAGCAGTACTTC	CASSLSQGSYEQYF
TRBJ2-3	NA	TRBV2	NA	TGTGCCAGCTGCTCTAGCGCAGTAGGAGATACGCAGTATTTT	CASCSSAVGDTQYF
TRBJ1-2	NA	TRBV5-1	TRBD1	TGCGCCAGCAGCTTGGTCTTCCCTGACAGGGACGGTGGCTACACCTTC	CASSLVFPDRDGGYTF
TRBJ2-3	NA	TRBV29-1	TRBD2	TGCAGCGTTGAAGTAGCGGGAGGAGTAGCCGATACGCAGTATTTT	CSVEVAGGVADTQYF
TRBJ2-5	few	TRBV27	NA	TGTGCCAGCAGTTCCCAGGGCCCATTGACCCAGTACTTC	CASSSQGPLTQYF
TRBJ2-6	NA	TRBV7-9	NA	TGTGCCAGCAGGCGTGACAGCTCTGGGGCCAACGTCCTGACTTTC	CASRRDSSGANVLTF
TRBJ2-1	NA	TRBV7-3	TRBD2	TGTGCCAGCAGCTCGACTAGCGGGGCTTACAATGAGCAGTTCTTC	CASSSTSGAYNEQFF
TRBJ2-1	NA	TRBV2	NA	TGTGCCAGCAGTGAAGAGAGAGGACTAAGGTTCTTC	CASSEERGLRFF
TRBJ1-3	few	TRBV9	NA	TGTGCCAGCAGCCTCTTCTCTGGAAACACCATATATTTT	CASSLFSGNTIYF
TRBJ1-1	few	TRBV11-1	NA	TGTGCCAGCAGCTTAAATCCAGGGCGGAACACTGAAGCTTTCTTT	CASSLNPGRNTEAFF
TRBJ1-1	few	TRBV18	TRBD1	TGTGCCAGCTCATCAACAGGGGAATGGGCTGAAGCTTTCTTT	CASSSTGEWAEAFF